This T cell receptor (beta chain) was retrieved from a study of vaccination effects on CD4 cells after COVID-19. Using immunoSEQ multiplex PCR, the repertoire was profiled, and TCRdb retains in-frame clones only, with some absent. The profile shows some 30,000 clones, roughly two thirds of them singletons. Sequencing in the ViraFEST assay came after antigen-specific CD4+ T cells had been expanded with viral peptide pools, which were used to stimulate PBMC. Cells that had been cultured for 10 days were the source of isolated CD4+ T cells. Negative nucleocapsid antibody tests before and after vaccination confirmed no previous SARS-CoV-2 infection. This clone turned up a few times. Its antigen remains unknown. CDR1 and CDR2 from the germline V gene are LNHDA and SQIVND (reference sequence). This CDR3 is 15 amino acids long. Trimming stripped 6 bases from V and 0 bases from J, with 15 bases between.

The rearrangement links TRBV19 to TRBJ2-7; D possibly corresponds to TRBD2 (6 bases). This specimen was CD4+ T cells from PBMCs cultured with SARS-CoV-2 spike peptides, taken before COVID-19 vaccination. The sequence came from a human donor who received a COVID-19 vaccine. CDR3 DNA: TGTGCCAGTAGCAGCGCCGGGGGAAACTCCTACGAGCAGTACTTC. Its protein product is CASSSAGGNSYEQYF.